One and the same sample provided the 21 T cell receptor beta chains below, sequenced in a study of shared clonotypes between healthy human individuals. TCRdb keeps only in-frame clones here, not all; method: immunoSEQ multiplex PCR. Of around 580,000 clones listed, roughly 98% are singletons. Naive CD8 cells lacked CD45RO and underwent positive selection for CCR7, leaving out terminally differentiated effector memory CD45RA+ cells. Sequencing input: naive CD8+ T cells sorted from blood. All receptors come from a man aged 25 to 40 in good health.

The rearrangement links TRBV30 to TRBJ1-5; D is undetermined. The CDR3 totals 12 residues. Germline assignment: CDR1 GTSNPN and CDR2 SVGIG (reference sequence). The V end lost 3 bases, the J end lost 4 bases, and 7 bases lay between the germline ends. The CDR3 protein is CAWSRPNQPQHF. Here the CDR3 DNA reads TGTGCCTGGAGCAGGCCAAATCAGCCCCAGCATTTT.

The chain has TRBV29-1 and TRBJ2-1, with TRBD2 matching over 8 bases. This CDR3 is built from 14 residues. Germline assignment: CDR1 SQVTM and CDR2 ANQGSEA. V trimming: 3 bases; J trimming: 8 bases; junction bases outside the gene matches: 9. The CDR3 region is CSVESERESYEQFF. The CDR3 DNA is TGCAGCGTTGAGAGCGAGCGGGAGAGTTATGAGCAGTTCTTC.

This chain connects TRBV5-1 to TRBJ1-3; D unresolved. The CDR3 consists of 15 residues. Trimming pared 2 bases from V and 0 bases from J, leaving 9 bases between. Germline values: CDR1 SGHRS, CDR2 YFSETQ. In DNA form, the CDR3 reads TGCGCCAGCAGCTTAGACCCAGGCTCTGGAAACACCATATATTTT. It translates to CASSLDPGSGNTIYF.

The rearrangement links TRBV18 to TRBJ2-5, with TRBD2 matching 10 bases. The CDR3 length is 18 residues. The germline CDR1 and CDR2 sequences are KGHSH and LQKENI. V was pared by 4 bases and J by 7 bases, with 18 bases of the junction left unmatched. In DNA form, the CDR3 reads TGTGCCAGCTCACATCAGGCTAGCGGGAGAATAGCGAGTAGGACCCAGTACTTC. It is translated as CASSHQASGRIASRTQYF.

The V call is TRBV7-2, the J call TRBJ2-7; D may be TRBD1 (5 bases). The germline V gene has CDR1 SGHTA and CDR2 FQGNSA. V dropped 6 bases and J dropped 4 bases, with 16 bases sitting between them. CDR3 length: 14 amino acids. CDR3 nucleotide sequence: TGTGCCAGCAGTCAGACGCAGGGAATTTACGAGCAGTACTTC. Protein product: CASSQTQGIYEQYF. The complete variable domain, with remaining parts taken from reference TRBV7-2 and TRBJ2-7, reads GAGVSQSPSNKVTEKGKDVELRCDPISGHTALYWYRQSLGQGLEFLIYFQGNSAPDKSGLPSDRFSAERTGGSVSTLTIQRTQQEDSAVYLCASSQTQGIYEQYFGPGTRLTVT.

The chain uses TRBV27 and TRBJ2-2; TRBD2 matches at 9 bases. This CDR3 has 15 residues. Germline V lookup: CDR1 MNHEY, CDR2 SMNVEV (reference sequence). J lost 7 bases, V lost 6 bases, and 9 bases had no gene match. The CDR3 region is CASSSLLSGGGELFF. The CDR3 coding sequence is TGTGCCAGCAGCTCCCTCCTTAGCGGGGGCGGGGAGCTGTTTTTT.

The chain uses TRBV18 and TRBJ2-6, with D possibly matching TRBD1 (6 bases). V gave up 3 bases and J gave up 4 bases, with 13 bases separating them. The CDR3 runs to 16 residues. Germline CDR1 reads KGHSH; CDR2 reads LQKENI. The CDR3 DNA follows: TGTGCCAGCTCACCGACCCCGGGACAAGGGGCCAACGTCCTGACTTTC. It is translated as CASSPTPGQGANVLTF.

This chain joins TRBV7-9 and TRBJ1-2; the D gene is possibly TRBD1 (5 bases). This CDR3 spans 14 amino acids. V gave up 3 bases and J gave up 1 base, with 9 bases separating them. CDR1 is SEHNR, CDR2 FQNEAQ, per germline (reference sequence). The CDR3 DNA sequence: TGTGCCAGCAGCTTTCAGGGCATTAACTATGGCTACACCTTC. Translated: CASSFQGINYGYTF. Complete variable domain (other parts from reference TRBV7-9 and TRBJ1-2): DTGVSQNPRHKITKRGQNVTFRCDPISEHNRLYWYRQTLGQGPEFLTYFQNEAQLEKSRLLSDRFSAERPKGSFSTLEIQRTEQGDSAMYLCASSFQGINYGYTFGSGTRLTVV.

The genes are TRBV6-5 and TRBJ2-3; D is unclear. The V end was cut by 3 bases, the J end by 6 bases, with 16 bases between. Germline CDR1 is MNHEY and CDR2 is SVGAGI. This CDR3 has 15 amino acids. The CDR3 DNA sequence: TGTGCCAGCAGTTATGACGGAAAGGCGAGGGATACGCAGTATTTT. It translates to CASSYDGKARDTQYF.

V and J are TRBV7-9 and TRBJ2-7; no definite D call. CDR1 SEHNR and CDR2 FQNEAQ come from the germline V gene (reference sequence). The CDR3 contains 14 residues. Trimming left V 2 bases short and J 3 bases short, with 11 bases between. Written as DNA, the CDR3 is TGTGCCAGCAGCTTAAGTCGAAAATACTACGAGCAGTACTTC. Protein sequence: CASSLSRKYYEQYF.

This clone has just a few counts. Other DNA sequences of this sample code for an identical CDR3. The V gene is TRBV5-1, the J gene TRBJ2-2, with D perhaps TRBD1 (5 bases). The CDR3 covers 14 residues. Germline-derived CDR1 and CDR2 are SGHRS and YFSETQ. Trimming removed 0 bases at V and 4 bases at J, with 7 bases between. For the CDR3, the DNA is TGCGCCAGCAGCTTGGATGGGGCCACCGGGGAGCTGTTTTTT. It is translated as CASSLDGATGELFF.

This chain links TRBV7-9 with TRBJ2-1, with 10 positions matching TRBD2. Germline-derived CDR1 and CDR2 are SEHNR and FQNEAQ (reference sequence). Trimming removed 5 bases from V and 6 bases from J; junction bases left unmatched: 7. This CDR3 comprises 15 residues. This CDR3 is CASSPRASGSNEQFF. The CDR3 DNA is TGTGCCAGCAGCCCAAGGGCTAGCGGGAGCAATGAGCAGTTCTTC.

Here the CDR3 DNA reads TGTGCCAGTAGTATCAGATGGGGAGGGACAGGGAGGTCCCTAGCCAAAAACATTCAGTACTTC. Translation gives CASSIRWGGTGRSLAKNIQYF. This chain connects TRBV19 to TRBJ2-4; 9 bases are shared with TRBD1. There are 21 residues in the CDR3. Unmatched junction bases numbered 18, after V lost 3 bases and J lost 0 bases. The germline V gene encodes CDR1 LNHDA and CDR2 SQIVND (reference sequence).

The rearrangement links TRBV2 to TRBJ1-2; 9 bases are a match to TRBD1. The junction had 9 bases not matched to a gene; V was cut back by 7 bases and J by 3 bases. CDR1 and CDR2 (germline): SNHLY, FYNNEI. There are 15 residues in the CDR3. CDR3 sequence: CASTSTRTGDYGYTF. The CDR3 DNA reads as TGTGCCAGCACATCAACCCGGACAGGGGACTATGGCTACACCTTC.

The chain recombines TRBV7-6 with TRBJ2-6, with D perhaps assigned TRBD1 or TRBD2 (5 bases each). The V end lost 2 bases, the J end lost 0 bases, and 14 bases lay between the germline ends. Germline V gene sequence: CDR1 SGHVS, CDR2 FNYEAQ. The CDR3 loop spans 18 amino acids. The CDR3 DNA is TGTGCCAGCAGCTTATATCGGGGACCCCACTCTGGGGCCAACGTCCTGACTTTC. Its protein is CASSLYRGPHSGANVLTF.

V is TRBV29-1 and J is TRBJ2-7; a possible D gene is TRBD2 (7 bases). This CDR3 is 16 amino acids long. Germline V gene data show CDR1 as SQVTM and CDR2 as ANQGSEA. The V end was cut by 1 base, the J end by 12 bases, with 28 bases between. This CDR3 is CSVEAEGEGGRGYRYF. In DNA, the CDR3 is TGCAGCGTTGAAGCGGAGGGTGAGGGGGGGCGAGGGTACCGGTACTTC.

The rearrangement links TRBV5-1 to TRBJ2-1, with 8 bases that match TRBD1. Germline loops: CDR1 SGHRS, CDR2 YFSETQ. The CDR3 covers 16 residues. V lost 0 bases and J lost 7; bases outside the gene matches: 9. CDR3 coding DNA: TGCGCCAGCAGCTTGGCTGGTACAGGGGGTAGAAATGAGCAGTTCTTC. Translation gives CASSLAGTGGRNEQFF.

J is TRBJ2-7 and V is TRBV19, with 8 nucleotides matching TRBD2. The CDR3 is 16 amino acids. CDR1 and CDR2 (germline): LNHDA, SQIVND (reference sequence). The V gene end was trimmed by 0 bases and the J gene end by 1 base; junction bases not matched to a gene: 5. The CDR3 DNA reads TGTGCCAGTAGTATAGATGCGGGAGGCCCTTCCTACGAGCAGTACTTC. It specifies CASSIDAGGPSYEQYF.

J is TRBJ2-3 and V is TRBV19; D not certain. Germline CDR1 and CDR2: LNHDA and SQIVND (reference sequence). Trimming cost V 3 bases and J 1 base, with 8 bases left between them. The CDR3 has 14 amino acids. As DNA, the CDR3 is TGTGCCAGTAGTATTTTTCCGGGCACAGATACGCAGTATTTT. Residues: CASSIFPGTDTQYF.

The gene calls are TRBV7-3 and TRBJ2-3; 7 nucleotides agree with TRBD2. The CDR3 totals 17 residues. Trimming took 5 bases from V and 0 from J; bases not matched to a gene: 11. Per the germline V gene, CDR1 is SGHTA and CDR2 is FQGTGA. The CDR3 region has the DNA TGTGCCAGCAGCGCCTTGCAGGCGGGGGATAGCACAGATACGCAGTATTTT. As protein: CASSALQAGDSTDTQYF.

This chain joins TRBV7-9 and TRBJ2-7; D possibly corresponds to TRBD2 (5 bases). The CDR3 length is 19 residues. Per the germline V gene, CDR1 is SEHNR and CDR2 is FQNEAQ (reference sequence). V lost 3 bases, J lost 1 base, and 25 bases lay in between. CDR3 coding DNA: TGTGCCAGCAGCTTCCAACCGGGAAGTGTCGAGGGCTGGTCCTACGAGCAGTACTTC. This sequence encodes CASSFQPGSVEGWSYEQYF.